This T cell receptor (beta chain) stems from a study of T-cell memory formation after mild COVID-19. Germline values: CDR1 KGHDR, CDR2 SFDVKD. The CDR3 sequence is 16 residues long. V lost 0 bases and J lost 0, with 8 bases in between. TCRdb re-derived calls from the 5' RACE reads in MiXCR, one entry per CDR3 protein. The sample shows roughly 500,000 distinct CDR3 sequences, about a fifth of them seen only once. Sequenced material: PBMCs or a T cell subset sorted from them (not recorded which). The sequence came from an adult woman who had mild COVID-19 (a few samples of this study predate the infection). Cell type and time point are not known. The chain employs TRBV24-1 and TRBJ2-1; the D gene is possibly TRBD1 (5 bases). CDR3 in amino acids: CATSDLARDSYNEQFF. CDR3 in DNA: TGTGCCACCAGTGATTTGGCCAGGGACTCCTACAATGAGCAGTTCTTC.